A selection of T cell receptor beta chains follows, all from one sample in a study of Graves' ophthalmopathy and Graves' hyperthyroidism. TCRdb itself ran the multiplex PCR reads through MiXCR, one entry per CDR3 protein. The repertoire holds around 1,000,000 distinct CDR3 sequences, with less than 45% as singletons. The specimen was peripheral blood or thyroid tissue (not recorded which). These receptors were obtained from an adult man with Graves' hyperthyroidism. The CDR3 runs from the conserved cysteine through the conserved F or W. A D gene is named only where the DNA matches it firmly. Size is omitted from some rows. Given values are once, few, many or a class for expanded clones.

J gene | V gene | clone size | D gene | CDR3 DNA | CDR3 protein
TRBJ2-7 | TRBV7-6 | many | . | TGTGCCAGCAGCCCCGACATTAGTGCCTACGAGCAGTACTTC | CASSPDISAYEQYF
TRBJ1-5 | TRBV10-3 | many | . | TGTGCCACAAAACGATTCCCAGGGAATCAGCCCCAGCATTTT | CATKRFPGNQPQHF
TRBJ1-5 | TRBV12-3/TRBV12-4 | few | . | TGTGCCAGCAGTTTAGAGATTGGGCAGATCAATCAGCCCCAGCATTTT | CASSLEIGQINQPQHF
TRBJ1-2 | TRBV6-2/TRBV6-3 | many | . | TGTGCCAGCACCGTAGACGGGAACTATGGCTACACCTTC | CASTVDGNYGYTF
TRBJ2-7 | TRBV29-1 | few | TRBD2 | TGCAGCGTTGAGGTAGCGGGAGAACCCATCCCCTACGAGCAGTACTTC | CSVEVAGEPIPYEQYF
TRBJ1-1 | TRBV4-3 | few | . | TGCGCCAGCAGCCATCAGGGGATCAACACTGAAGCTTTCTTT | CASSHQGINTEAFF
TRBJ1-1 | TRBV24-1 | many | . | TGTGCCACCAGGGGTACTGAAGCTTTCTTT | CATRGTEAFF
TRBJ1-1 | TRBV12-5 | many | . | TGTGCTAGTGGGAGGATAGGACAAGCGAACACTGAAGCTTTCTTT | CASGRIGQANTEAFF
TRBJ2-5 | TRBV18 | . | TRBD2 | TGTGCCAGCTCACAGGGAAAGACTAGCCCGTACCAAGAGACCCAGTACTTC | CASSQGKTSPYQETQYF
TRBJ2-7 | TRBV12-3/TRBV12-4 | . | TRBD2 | TGTGCCAGCAGTTTAGGTCCCACTAGCGAACGGTACTTC | CASSLGPTSERYF
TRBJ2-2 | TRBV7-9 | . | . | TGTGCCAGCAGCCGGGGAACAGTGAGCACCGGGGAGCTGTTTTTT | CASSRGTVSTGELFF
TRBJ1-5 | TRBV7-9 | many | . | TGTGCCAGCAGCTTAGGTGGGTTTGGCGATGGGAATCAGCCCCAGCATTTT | CASSLGGFGDGNQPQHF
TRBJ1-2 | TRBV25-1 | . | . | TGTGCCAGCAGGCGGGACACACCTTCGGGTGATGGCTACACCTTC | CASRRDTPSGDGYTF
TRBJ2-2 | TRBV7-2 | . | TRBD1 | TGTGCCACCGGACAGGACATGAACACCGGGGAGCTGTTTTTT | CATGQDMNTGELFF
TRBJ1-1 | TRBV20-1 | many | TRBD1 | TGCAGTGCTGACAGGGAGAGAACTGAAGCTTTCTTT | CSADRERTEAFF
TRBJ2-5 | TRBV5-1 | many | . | TGCGCCAGCAGCTTGGCCCCAGCCCAAGAGACCCAGTACTTC | CASSLAPAQETQYF
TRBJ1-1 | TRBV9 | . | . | TGTGCCAGCAGCGTAGACAGGGTAGGAGGCACTGAAGCTTTCTTT | CASSVDRVGGTEAFF
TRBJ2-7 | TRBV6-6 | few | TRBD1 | TGTGCCACCCGGGGGACAGGGGGTTTCTCCTACGAGCAGTACTTC | CATRGTGGFSYEQYF
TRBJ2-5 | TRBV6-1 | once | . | TGTGCCACGCGACGTACTAGTACAGAGACCCAGTACTTC | CATRRTSTETQYF
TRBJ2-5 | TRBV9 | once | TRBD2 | TGTGCCAGCGGATGGCGGGAGGGCGGGGAAGAGACCCAGTACTTC | CASGWREGGEETQYF
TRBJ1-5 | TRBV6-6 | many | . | TGTGCCAGCAGTTCTAGCATGGTGTTAGGCAATCAGCCCCAGCATTTT | CASSSSMVLGNQPQHF
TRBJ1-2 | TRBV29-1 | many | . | TGCAGCGTTGAAGTCGCGGGGGGCGGCAGCTACACCTTC | CSVEVAGGGSYTF
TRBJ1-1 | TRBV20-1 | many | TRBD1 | TGCAGTGCTAGACGGACAGGGCGGGCTGAAGCTTTCTTT | CSARRTGRAEAFF
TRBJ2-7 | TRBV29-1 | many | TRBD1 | TGCAGCGCATTGGGACAGACCTACGAGCAGTACTTC | CSALGQTYEQYF
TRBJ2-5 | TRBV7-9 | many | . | TGTGCCAGCAGCGTCCGGGCCCAAGAGACCCAGTACTTC | CASSVRAQETQYF
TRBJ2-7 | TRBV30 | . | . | TGTGCCTGGGCACTAGGGAACGAGCAGTACTTC | CAWALGNEQYF
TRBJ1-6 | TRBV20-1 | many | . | TGCAGTGCTAGGAGGGGTGAGTCACCCCTCCACTTT | CSARRGESPLHF
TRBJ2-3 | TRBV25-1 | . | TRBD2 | TGTGCCAGCAGTGAACTCAGTAGCGGGGGGCCAGATACGCAGTATTTT | CASSELSSGGPDTQYF
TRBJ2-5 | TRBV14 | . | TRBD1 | TGTGCCAGCAGCCAAGGTCTCCGAACAGGGGACGCTGGGCTCCTGCAGGAGACCCAGTACTTC | CASSQGLRTGDAGLLQETQYF
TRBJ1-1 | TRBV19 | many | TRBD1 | TGTGCCAGTAGTATAGATTCCCGACAGGGGTCGACTGAAGCTTTCTTT | CASSIDSRQGSTEAFF
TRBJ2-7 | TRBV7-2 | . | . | TGTGCCAGCAGCCTCCGGGACTCTCCCCTACTTAAAGCTTACGAGCAGTACTTC | CASSLRDSPLLKAYEQYF
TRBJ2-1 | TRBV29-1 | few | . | TGCAGCGTTGTCGGCGGCGCAGGAGGAGATAAGCAGTTCTTC | CSVVGGAGGDKQFF
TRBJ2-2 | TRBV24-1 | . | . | TGTGCCACCAGTGAGGAGGGAACCGGGGAGCTGTTTTTT | CATSEEGTGELFF
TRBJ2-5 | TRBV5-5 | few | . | TGTGCCAGCAGCTTGGCGGTAGAACAGGGGACCCAGTACTTC | CASSLAVEQGTQYF
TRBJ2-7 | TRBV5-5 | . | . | TGTGCCAGCAGCGAGAACAACTACGAGCAGTACTTC | CASSENNYEQYF
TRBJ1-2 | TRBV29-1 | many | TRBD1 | TGCAGCGTTGAACGAAACCGGGACAGTAACTATGGCTACACCTTC | CSVERNRDSNYGYTF
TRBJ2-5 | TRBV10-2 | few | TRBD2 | TGCGCCAGCAGTGCCGGACTAGCGGGAGGTGGACAAGAGACCCAGTACTTC | CASSAGLAGGGQETQYF
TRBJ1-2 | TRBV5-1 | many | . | TGCGCCAGCAGCTTGTCGTTGGGGACTAACTATGGCTACACCTTC | CASSLSLGTNYGYTF
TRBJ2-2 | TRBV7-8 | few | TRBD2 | TGTGCCAGCAGCTTACTTCGACTAGCGGGAGGGGCGAACACCGGGGAGCTGTTTTTT | CASSLLRLAGGANTGELFF